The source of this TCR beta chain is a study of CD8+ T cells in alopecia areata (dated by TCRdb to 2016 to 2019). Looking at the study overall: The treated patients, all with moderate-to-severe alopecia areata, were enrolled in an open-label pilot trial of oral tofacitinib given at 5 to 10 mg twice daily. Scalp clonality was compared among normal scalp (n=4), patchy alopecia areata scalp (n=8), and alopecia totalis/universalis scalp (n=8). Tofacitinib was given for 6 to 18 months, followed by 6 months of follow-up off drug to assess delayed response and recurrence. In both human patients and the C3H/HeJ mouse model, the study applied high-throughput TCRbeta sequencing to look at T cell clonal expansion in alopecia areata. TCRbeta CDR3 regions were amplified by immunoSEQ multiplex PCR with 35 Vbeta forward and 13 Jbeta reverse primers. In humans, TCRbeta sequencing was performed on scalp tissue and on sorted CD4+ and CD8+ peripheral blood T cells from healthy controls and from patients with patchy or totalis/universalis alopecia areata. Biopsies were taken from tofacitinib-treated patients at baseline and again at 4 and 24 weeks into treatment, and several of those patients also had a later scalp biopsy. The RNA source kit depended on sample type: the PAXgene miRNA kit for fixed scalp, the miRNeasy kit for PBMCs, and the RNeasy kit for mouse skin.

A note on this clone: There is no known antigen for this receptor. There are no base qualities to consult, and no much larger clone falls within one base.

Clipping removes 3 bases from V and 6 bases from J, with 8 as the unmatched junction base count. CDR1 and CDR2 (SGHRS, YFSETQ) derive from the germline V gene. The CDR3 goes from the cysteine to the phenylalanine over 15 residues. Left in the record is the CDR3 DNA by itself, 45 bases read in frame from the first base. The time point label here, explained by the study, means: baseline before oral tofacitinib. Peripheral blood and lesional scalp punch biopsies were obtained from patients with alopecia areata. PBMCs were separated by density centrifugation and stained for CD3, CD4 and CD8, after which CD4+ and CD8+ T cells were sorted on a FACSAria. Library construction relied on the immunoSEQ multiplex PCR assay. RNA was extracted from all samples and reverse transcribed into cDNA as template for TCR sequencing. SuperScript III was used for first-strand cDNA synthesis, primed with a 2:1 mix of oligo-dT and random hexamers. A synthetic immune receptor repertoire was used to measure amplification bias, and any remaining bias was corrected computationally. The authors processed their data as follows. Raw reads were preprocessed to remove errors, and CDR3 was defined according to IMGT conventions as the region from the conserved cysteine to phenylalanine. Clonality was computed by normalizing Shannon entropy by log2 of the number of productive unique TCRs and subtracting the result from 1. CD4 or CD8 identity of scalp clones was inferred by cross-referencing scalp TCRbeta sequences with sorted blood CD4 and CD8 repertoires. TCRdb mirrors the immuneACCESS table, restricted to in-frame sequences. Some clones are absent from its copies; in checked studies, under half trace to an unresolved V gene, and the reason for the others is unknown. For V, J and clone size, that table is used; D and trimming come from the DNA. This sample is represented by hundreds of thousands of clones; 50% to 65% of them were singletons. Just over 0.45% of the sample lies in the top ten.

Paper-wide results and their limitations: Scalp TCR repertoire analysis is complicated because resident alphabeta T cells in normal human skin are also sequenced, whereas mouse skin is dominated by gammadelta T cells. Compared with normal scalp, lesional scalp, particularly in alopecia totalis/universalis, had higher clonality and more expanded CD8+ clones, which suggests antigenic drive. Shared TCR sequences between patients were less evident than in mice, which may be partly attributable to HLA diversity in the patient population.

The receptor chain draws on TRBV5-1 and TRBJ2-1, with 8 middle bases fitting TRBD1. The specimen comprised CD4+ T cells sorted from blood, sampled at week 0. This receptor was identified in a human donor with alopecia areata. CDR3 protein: CASSSGTGLSNEQFF. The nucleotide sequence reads TGCGCCAGCAGCTCCGGGACAGGACTGAGCAATGAGCAGTTCTTC.